This entry lists 32 T cell receptor beta chains sequenced from one sample in a study of response to subunit inactivated influenza vaccine. MiXCR, applied by TCRdb to the RT-PCR reads, yields one record per CDR3 protein. The repertoire holds 300,000 to 350,000 distinct CDR3 sequences, with 20% to 25% as singletons. Sequencing was performed on PBMCs from blood, taken less than 22 months after vaccination. The receptors were gathered from a man aged 45 to 70 who received an inactivated influenza vaccine.

V is TRBV7-3 and J is TRBJ2-1; D possibly matches TRBD1 or TRBD2 (5 bases each). The V end lost 1 base, the J end lost 7 bases, and 14 bases lay between the germline ends. Germline V lookup: CDR1 SGHTA, CDR2 FQGTGA. CDR3 length: 15 residues. In DNA, the CDR3 is TGTGCCAGCAGCTTAAACCGTTTTGGGGGAAATGAGCAGTTCTTC. This encodes CASSLNRFGGNEQFF.

This clonotype was seen ten or more times. V gene TRBV3-1 combines with J gene TRBJ1-1; D not certain. CDR1 and CDR2 (germline): LGHDT, YNNKEL (reference sequence). V was clipped by 0 bases and J by 1 base, with 6 bases between them. The CDR3 contains 14 residues. CDR3: CASSQDVTNTEAFF. The DNA for the CDR3 is TGTGCCAGCAGCCAAGATGTGACGAACACTGAAGCTTTCTTT.

V is TRBV11-3 and J is TRBJ2-3; possible D gene TRBD2, 5 bases. Germline loops: CDR1 SGHNT, CDR2 YENEEA. This CDR3 comprises 13 residues. Trimming took 4 bases from V and 5 from J, leaving 10 bases between them. CDR3 DNA: TGTGCCAGCAGCTCCCTGGGAGAAGATACGCAGTATTTT. The encoded protein is CASSSLGEDTQYF.

This clonotype was counted a few times. The chain employs TRBV30 and TRBJ1-5; D not resolved. The CDR3 is 13 residues long. V was cut by 0 bases and J by 3 bases, with 6 bases left in between. Germline V gene lookup returns CDR1 GTSNPN and CDR2 SVGIG (reference sequence). CDR3 in DNA: TGTGCCTGGAGTGTCAACATCAATCAGCCCCAGCATTTT. This sequence encodes CAWSVNINQPQHF.

This clonotype was detected a few times. This chain connects TRBV7-8 to TRBJ1-1, with D hard to call. Looked up from germline, CDR1 is SGHVS and CDR2 is FQNEAQ. Deletions cut 1 base from V and 1 base from J, with 7 bases between. The CDR3 contains 14 residues. CDR3 loop: CASSLENRNTEAFF. DNA for the CDR3: TGTGCCAGCAGCTTAGAAAACAGGAACACTGAAGCTTTCTTT.

This clonotype was detected a few times. The genes are TRBV9 and TRBJ1-1; unclear D gene. Per the germline V gene, CDR1 is SGDLS and CDR2 is YYNGEE. This CDR3 is built from 12 residues. The germline V and J ends were trimmed by 4 bases and 11 bases, with 15 bases remaining between them. The CDR3 nucleotides are TGTGCCAGCAGCCCTTCGGCAATGATCGCTTTCTTT. Its translation is CASSPSAMIAFF.

This clonotype appeared a few times. The V gene is TRBV7-3, the J gene TRBJ2-3; tentative D call: TRBD2 (5 bases). The CDR3 runs 12 residues. Trimming cost V 7 bases and J 5 bases, with 10 bases left between them. Germline values: CDR1 SGHTA, CDR2 FQGTGA. This CDR3 is CASTGVVDTQYF. The DNA for the CDR3 is TGTGCCAGCACCGGGGTAGTAGATACGCAGTATTTT.

The J gene is TRBJ2-2, the V gene TRBV12-3 or TRBV12-4, with D hard to call. V lost 3 bases and J lost 6, with 20 bases in between. CDR3 length equals 17 residues. CDR3: CASSFLPFGSGAGELFF. The CDR3 region has the DNA TGTGCCAGCAGTTTTTTACCGTTTGGTTCGGGCGCCGGGGAGCTGTTTTTT.

The rearrangement joins TRBV4-1 to TRBJ1-6; no definite D call. The V and J ends lost 1 base and 0 bases respectively, with 10 bases between them. Germline values: CDR1 MGHRA, CDR2 YSYEKL. The CDR3 spans 17 residues. DNA of the CDR3: TGCGCCAGCAGCCAAGGGACGGCGAGCTCCTATAATTCACCCCTCCACTTT. This translates into CASSQGTASSYNSPLHF.

A few counts support this clonotype. V and J are TRBV29-1 and TRBJ1-2, with 7 bases lining up with TRBD1. Germline trimming cut 7 bases from V and 5 bases from J; bases unmatched to any gene: 4. CDR1 and CDR2 (germline): SQVTM, ANQGSEA. This CDR3 is 11 amino acids long. For the CDR3, the DNA is TGCAGCGCAGGGGGGGCTTATGGCTACACCTTC. Encoded protein: CSAGGAYGYTF.

The CDR3 loop reads CASSTQGQSNYGYTF. CDR3 bases: TGTGCCAGCAGCACGCAGGGACAGTCTAACTATGGCTACACCTTC. The chain carries TRBV7-8 and TRBJ1-2; 7 bases are a match to TRBD1. J gave up 0 bases and V 5 bases, and 6 bases lay outside the gene matches. Germline V CDR1 and CDR2: SGHVS, FQNEAQ. The CDR3 totals 15 residues. Together with reference TRBV7-8 and TRBJ1-2, the CDR3 gives the full variable domain: GAGVSQSPRYKVAKRGQDVALRCDPISGHVSLFWYQQALGQGPEFLTYFQNEAQLDKSGLPSDRFFAERPEGSVSTLKIQRTQQEDSAVYLCASSTQGQSNYGYTFGSGTRLTVV.

This clonotype has only a few counts. This chain joins TRBV15 and TRBJ1-2; no firm D call. V lost 0 bases, J lost 2 bases, and 7 bases lay in between. Germline assignment: CDR1 LNHNV and CDR2 YYDKDF (reference sequence). The CDR3 runs to 14 residues. Here the CDR3 reads CATSREGLNYGYTF. For the CDR3, the DNA is TGTGCCACCAGCAGAGAAGGGCTAAACTATGGCTACACCTTC.

This clonotype was observed a handful of times. This chain links TRBV10-3 with TRBJ2-7; a possible D gene is TRBD1 (6 bases). This CDR3 is 15 amino acids long. V gave up 6 bases and J gave up 0 bases, with 15 bases separating them. CDR1 is ENHRY, CDR2 SYGVKD, per germline. CDR3 region: CAISKDPGVSYEQYF. Written as DNA, the CDR3 is TGTGCCATCAGCAAAGATCCAGGGGTCTCCTACGAGCAGTACTTC.

The chain links TRBV20-1 to TRBJ1-3, with D tentatively TRBD1 (6 bases). Trimming removed 4 bases from V and 4 bases from J, with 11 bases in between. Per the germline V gene, CDR1 is DFQATT and CDR2 is SNEGSKA (reference sequence). The CDR3 consists of 13 residues. CDR3: CSAKKGGGNTIYF. The DNA for the CDR3 is TGCAGTGCTAAGAAGGGGGGAGGAAACACCATATATTTT.

This clonotype showed up many times. The CDR3 bases are TGTGCCAGCTCAGTCGACGGACAGCCGAATGAAAAACTGTTTTTT. Residues: CASSVDGQPNEKLFF. The chain has TRBV27 and TRBJ1-4, with D maybe TRBD1 (6 bases). This CDR3 spans 15 amino acids. V shed 8 bases and J shed 5 bases, with 18 bases lying between them. Germline loops: CDR1 MNHEY, CDR2 SMNVEV (reference sequence).

The rearrangement uses TRBV9 and TRBJ2-2; the D is unclear. Looked up from germline, CDR1 is SGDLS and CDR2 is YYNGEE. CDR3 length: 13 residues. Trimming shortened V by 0 bases and J by 5 bases, and 5 bases separated the two germline ends. In DNA, the CDR3 is TGTGCCAGCAGCGTAGAGGGTACCGGGGAGCTGTTTTTT. It codes for CASSVEGTGELFF.

Ten or more counts support this clonotype. The gene calls are TRBV7-2 and TRBJ2-5; 12 bases fit TRBD2. Trimming removed 2 bases from V and 2 bases from J; junction bases left unmatched: 3. CDR3 size: 16 residues. Germline-derived CDR1 and CDR2 are SGHTA and FQGNSA. In DNA, the CDR3 is TGTGCCAGCAGCTTAACTAGCGGGGGGACTCAAGAGACCCAGTACTTC. Its translation is CASSLTSGGTQETQYF.

In this sample, this clonotype turned up many times. This sequence joins TRBV12-3 or TRBV12-4 and TRBJ1-5, with 7 bases aligning to TRBD1. This CDR3 is 14 amino acids long. V lost 6 bases to trimming and J lost 3 bases; unmatched junction nucleotides: 5. CDR3 bases: TGTGCCAGCAGATATGGACAGGCCAATCAGCCCCAGCATTTT. As protein: CASRYGQANQPQHF.

This clonotype was detected many times. The genes are TRBV7-9 and TRBJ1-3; a possible D gene is TRBD1 (5 bases). The CDR3 runs to 14 residues. From germline, CDR1 is SEHNR and CDR2 FQNEAQ (reference sequence). The V end was cut by 7 bases, the J end by 1 base, with 11 bases between. CDR3 bases: TGTGCCAGCAACCAACAGGTTTCTGGAAACACCATATATTTT. Protein sequence: CASNQQVSGNTIYF.

This clonotype was seen a few times. V usage is TRBV5-1 and J usage is TRBJ2-7; either TRBD1 or TRBD2 may fit D (6 bases each). The germline V and J ends were trimmed by 4 bases and 2 bases, with 13 bases remaining between them. CDR3 length: 14 residues. Germline V gene data show CDR1 as SGHRS and CDR2 as YFSETQ. The CDR3, as DNA: TGCGCCAGCAGCGCTCGCGGGACAACCTACGAGCAGTACTTC. This gives the protein CASSARGTTYEQYF.

This clonotype was detected a few times. The chain is built from TRBV2 and TRBJ2-2, with D unclear. The CDR3 spans 11 residues. The germline V gene has CDR1 SNHLY and CDR2 FYNNEI. Trimming removed 8 bases from V and 6 bases from J, with 7 bases in between. This CDR3 reads CASLYAGELFF. CDR3 coding DNA: TGTGCCAGCCTGTACGCCGGGGAGCTGTTTTTT.

This clonotype was counted only a few times. The V call is TRBV6-5, the J call TRBJ2-7; 9 bases are shared with TRBD1. The CDR3 is made up of 15 amino acids. Germline loops: CDR1 MNHEY, CDR2 SVGAGI. After removal of 6 bases from V and 6 bases from J, the junction contained 12 bases not matched to a gene. In nucleotides, the CDR3 is TGTGCCAGCAGGTACGCGGGACAGGGACCTTCCGAGCAGTACTTC. This encodes CASRYAGQGPSEQYF.

In its sample, this clonotype was seen a few times. This chain joins TRBV7-9 and TRBJ2-3; a weak D match, TRBD2 (6 bases). Trimming removed 1 base at V and 4 bases at J, with 18 bases between. The CDR3 has 17 amino acids. The V gene's germline CDR1 is SEHNR and CDR2 FQNEAQ (reference sequence). The CDR3 loop is CASSLVFPSGFADTQYF. For the CDR3, the DNA is TGTGCCAGCAGCTTAGTGTTCCCGAGCGGGTTCGCAGATACGCAGTATTTT.

This clonotype was found a few times. The chain employs TRBV20-1 and TRBJ1-4; 9 positions agree with TRBD1. Germline lookup yields CDR1 DFQATT and CDR2 SNEGSKA (reference sequence). CDR3 length: 13 amino acids. Trimming cost V 6 bases and J 6 bases; bases outside gene matches: 5. CDR3 in DNA: TGCAGTGCATGGACAGGGGTGGATGAAAAACTGTTTTTT. As protein: CSAWTGVDEKLFF.

The DNA for the CDR3 is TGCAGCGTGGGGACAGGGGGCACAGATACGCAGTATTTT. Translation: CSVGTGGTDTQYF. This chain uses TRBV29-1 with TRBJ2-3; 10 positions match TRBD1. Germline loops: CDR1 SQVTM, CDR2 ANQGSEA. V shed 6 bases and J 1 base; nucleotides not matched to a gene: 1. The CDR3 spans 13 residues.

The chain carries TRBV12-3 or TRBV12-4 and TRBJ1-5; no clear D gene. The CDR3 extends over 14 amino acids. V was clipped by 5 bases and J by 1 base, with 9 bases between them. The CDR3 sequence: CASSGWRSNQPQHF. CDR3 bases: TGTGCCAGCAGTGGGTGGAGGAGCAATCAGCCCCAGCATTTT.

V usage is TRBV12-3 or TRBV12-4 and J usage is TRBJ1-1; tentative D call: TRBD1 (5 bases). V was shortened by 6 bases and J by 2 bases, with 16 bases between the two germline ends. CDR3 length: 15 amino acids. In DNA, the CDR3 is TGTGCCAGCAGCTTCGGGGCGCGGGTTAACACTGAAGCTTTCTTT. Amino acid sequence: CASSFGARVNTEAFF.

The chain joins TRBV6-4 to TRBJ2-2, with D possibly TRBD2 on 6 matching bases. The germline V and J ends were trimmed by 6 bases and 4 bases, with 9 bases remaining between them. This CDR3 has 13 residues. Germline V gene lookup returns CDR1 MRHNA and CDR2 SNTAGT. Written as DNA, the CDR3 is TGTGCCAGCAGCCGGGGAGGCACCGGGGAGCTGTTTTTT. Its protein product is CASSRGGTGELFF.

The chain employs TRBV29-1 and TRBJ2-1, with 14 bases matching TRBD2. This CDR3 has 16 residues. Germline CDR1 is SQVTM and CDR2 is ANQGSEA. The ends lost 1 base at V and 7 bases at J; junction bases unmatched: 6. CDR3 sequence reads: CSVEARRLAGGNEQFF. DNA of the CDR3: TGCAGCGTTGAAGCGCGGCGACTAGCGGGGGGGAATGAGCAGTTCTTC.

The V gene is TRBV20-1, the J gene TRBJ2-3, with 9 bases lining up with TRBD1. Trimming removed 6 bases from V and 3 bases from J; junction bases left unmatched: 10. From germline, CDR1 is DFQATT and CDR2 SNEGSKA (reference sequence). CDR3 length: 15 amino acids. The CDR3 loop is CSAPETGGATDTQYF. The CDR3 coding sequence is TGCAGTGCACCTGAAACAGGGGGCGCGACAGATACGCAGTATTTT.

There are a few counts of this clonotype. The genes are TRBV20-1 and TRBJ2-7; TRBD1 matches at 7 bases. V shed 0 bases, J shed 1 base, and the junction held 6 bases outside the gene matches. Germline CDR1 is DFQATT and CDR2 is SNEGSKA (reference sequence). This CDR3 has 15 residues. CDR3 in DNA: TGCAGTGCTAGAGATCCCACAGGGGAGTCCTACGAGCAGTACTTC. Its protein product is CSARDPTGESYEQYF.

V and J are TRBV30 and TRBJ2-5, with 10 positions matching TRBD2. The V segment lost 4 bases and the J segment 5 bases; nucleotides outside the gene matches: 10. The germline V gene has CDR1 GTSNPN and CDR2 SVGIG (reference sequence). This CDR3 is built from 15 residues. The CDR3 loop reads CAWTRRLAGVETQYF. CDR3 in DNA: TGTGCCTGGACTCGTAGGCTAGCGGGAGTGGAGACCCAGTACTTC.